The present TCR beta chain was sequenced within a study of shared clonotypes between healthy human individuals (dated by TCRdb to between 2020 and 2021). Notes on the research overall: A couple of women and a few men aged 18 to 49 years were included in the cohort. For each donor, CD4 naive and CD4 memory were each run on three plates, CD8 naive on two plates, and CD8 memory on one plate. To estimate repertoire size and how much clonotype sharing occurs between individuals, the study deeply sequenced the blood TCR repertoires of roughly 5 healthy adults. Libraries were prepared and TCR repertoires were sequenced by different laboratories using diverse techniques, in order to increase sequencing depth and limit assay-specific biases. Between about 0.94 and 8.9 billion PBMCs per donor were obtained by leukapheresis. General conclusions and limits of the study: Pairwise subsampling led to the expectation that sequencing depth would affect the degree of clonotype sharing among donors. Because the study included a small number of donors, the genetic and exposure-history diversity represented was limited. Across several donors, roughly 5.1% of naive CD4, roughly 3.4% of naive CD8, 2% to 2.5% of memory CD4, and roughly 0.4% of memory CD8 clonotypes were shared. Compared with non-shared clonotypes, clonotypes shared by all four sorted-subset donors had higher generation probabilities. Sampling was limited to blood, and TCR repertoires in tissue likely differ from TCR repertoires in blood. Naive subsets generally had larger estimated clonotype richness than memory subsets. Rarefaction of sorted-subset datasets indicated incomplete sequencing despite the large sequencing depth.

Using the deep immunoSEQ assay, multiplex PCR amplified TCR CDR3 regions from genomic DNA. For each cell subset, the extracted genomic DNA was distributed evenly across all wells of several immunoSEQ 96-well plates, and each plate served as one replicate. Each replicate PCR for sorted subsets received about 180 ng genomic DNA, equal to roughly 29,000 T cell genomes. The purified libraries were quantified using a Qubit 3.0 fluorometer, sized with a Bioanalyzer 2100, and then quantified again using the KAPA Library Quantification kit. Each immunoSEQ 96-well plate was sequenced on its own single-read 150-cycle Illumina NextSeq 550 flow cell. For the original study's pipeline: Because only junctional sequences without quality scores were contained in the immunoSEQ output, filtering matching that applied to full-length reads could not be performed. To assign V/J genes and CDR3, sequences were annotated using PyIR, a Python wrapper for IgBLAST v1.9, with IMGT germline references. Reads with weak V/J assignments (E-value above 1e-6), missing CDR3, stop codons, out-of-frame junctions, or ambiguous translated residues were removed. V3J clonotypes were defined by identical inferred V gene, J gene, and CDR3 amino acid sequence. To compute the percentage overlap between repertoires, the number of shared unique clonotypes was divided by the size of the smaller repertoire. RTK rarefaction, the Chao1 estimator, and Recon v2.1 estimates of unobserved clonotypes were used to assess repertoire richness. Generation probabilities were computed with OLGA for all TCRbeta clonotypes obtained by the gDNA method from a handful of donors. Drawn from immuneACCESS, this table holds only the in-frame rearrangements with V and J called that TCRdb kept. Clones are partly lost; checked studies trace under half to an unresolved V gene and leave the rest unexplained. V, J and clone size were drawn from that table, and D and trimming were deduced from the DNA. The sample includes fewer than 800,000 clones, with about 90% observed a single time. The ten largest make up about a quarter of the sample.

CD8 naive samples were CD45RO-negative cells positively selected for CCR7, giving a CD45RA+CCR7+ population that excluded TemRA cells. Healthy HIV-negative adults with no recently reported acute infections or vaccinations were included as donors. Every donor was a Caucasian adult living in Nashville, Tennessee, USA. After blood collection by leukapheresis, PBMCs were isolated using Ficoll-Histopaque density gradient centrifugation and then cryopreserved in the vapor phase of liquid nitrogen. Analytical flow cytometry was used to check the purity and quantity of every magnetically sorted T cell population. Genomic DNA was isolated from every sorted fraction and measured by UV absorbance on a Nanodrop 2000c. With respect to this clone: It has no known antigen specificity. Base qualities were left out, and no much larger clone turns up one base away.

Including cysteine and phenylalanine, the CDR3 has 12 amino acids. Left in the record is the CDR3 DNA by itself, 36 bases read in frame from the first base. The germline V gene specifies SNHLY as CDR1 and FYNNEI as CDR2. From V the trimming removes 9 bases and from J it removes 6 bases, while the gene matches leave 7 bases of the junction unaccounted for. Recombination joined TRBV2 with TRBJ1-2; 7 middle bases align to TRBD1. The TCR sequence derives from a man aged 25 to 40 in good health. Sequenced: naive CD8+ T cells sorted from blood. The cell subset or site label for this specimen denotes: CD45RA+CCR7+. The encoded CDR3 is CASVQGINGYTF. The DNA sequence reads TGTGCCAGTGTACAGGGGATTAATGGCTACACCTTC.